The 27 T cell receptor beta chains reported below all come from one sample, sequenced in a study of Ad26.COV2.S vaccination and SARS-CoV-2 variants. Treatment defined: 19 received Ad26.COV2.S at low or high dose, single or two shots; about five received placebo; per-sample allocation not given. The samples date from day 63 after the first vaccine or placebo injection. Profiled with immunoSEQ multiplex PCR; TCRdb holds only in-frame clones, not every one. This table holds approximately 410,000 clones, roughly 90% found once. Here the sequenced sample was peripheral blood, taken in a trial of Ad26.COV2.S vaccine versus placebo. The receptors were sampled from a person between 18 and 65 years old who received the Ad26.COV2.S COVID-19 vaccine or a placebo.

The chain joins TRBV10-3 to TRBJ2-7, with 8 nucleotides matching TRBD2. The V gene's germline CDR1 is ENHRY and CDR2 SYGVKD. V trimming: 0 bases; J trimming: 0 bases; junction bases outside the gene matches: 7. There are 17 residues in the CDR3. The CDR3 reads CAISESRRGASSYEQYF. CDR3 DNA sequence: TGTGCCATCAGTGAGTCGAGGCGGGGGGCAAGCTCCTACGAGCAGTACTTC.

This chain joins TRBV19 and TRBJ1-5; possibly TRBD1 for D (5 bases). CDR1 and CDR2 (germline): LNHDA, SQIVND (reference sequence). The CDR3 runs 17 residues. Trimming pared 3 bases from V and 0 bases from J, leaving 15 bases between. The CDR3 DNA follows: TGTGCCAGTAGTATGAGGGGCAGGAGCAATAGCAATCAGCCCCAGCATTTT. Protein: CASSMRGRSNSNQPQHF. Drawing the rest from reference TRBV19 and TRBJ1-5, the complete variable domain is DGGITQSPKYLFRKEGQNVTLSCEQNLNHDAMYWYRQDPGQGLRLIYYSQIVNDFQKGDIAEGYSVSREKKESFPLTVTSAQKNPTAFYLCASSMRGRSNSNQPQHFGDGTRLSIL.

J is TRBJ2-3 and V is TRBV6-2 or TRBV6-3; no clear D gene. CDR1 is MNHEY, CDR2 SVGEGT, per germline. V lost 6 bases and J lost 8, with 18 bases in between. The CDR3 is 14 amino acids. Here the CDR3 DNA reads TGTGCCAGCAGCACCCCCAACGCCGATGGTACGCAGTATTTT. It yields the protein CASSTPNADGTQYF.

In nucleotides, the CDR3 is TGTGCCAGCACCCCCCGGCTAGGGGCCTACTTTAGCACAGATACGCAGTATTTT. Protein product: CASTPRLGAYFSTDTQYF. The V and J genes are TRBV28 and TRBJ2-3, with a possible D match to TRBD1 (5 bases). In germline, CDR1 is MDHEN, CDR2 SYDVKM. This CDR3 has 18 amino acids. The V end lost 7 bases, the J end lost 0 bases, and 23 bases lay between the germline ends.

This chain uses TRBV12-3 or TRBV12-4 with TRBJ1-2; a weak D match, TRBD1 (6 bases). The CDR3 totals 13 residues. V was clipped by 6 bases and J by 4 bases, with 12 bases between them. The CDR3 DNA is TGTGCCAGCAGACTCACAGGGTTCTATGGCTACACCTTC. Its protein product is CASRLTGFYGYTF.

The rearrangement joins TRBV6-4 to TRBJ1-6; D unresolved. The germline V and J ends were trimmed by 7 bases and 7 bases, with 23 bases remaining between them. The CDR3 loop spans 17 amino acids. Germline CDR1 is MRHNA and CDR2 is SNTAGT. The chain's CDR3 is CASTGNMGFDGNSPLHF. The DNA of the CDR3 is TGTGCCAGCACGGGAAATATGGGGTTCGACGGGAATTCACCCCTCCACTTT.

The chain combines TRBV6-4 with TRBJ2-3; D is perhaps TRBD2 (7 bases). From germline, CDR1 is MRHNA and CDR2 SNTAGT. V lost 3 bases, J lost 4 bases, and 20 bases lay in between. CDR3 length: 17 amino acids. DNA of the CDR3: TGTGCCAGCAGTGAGAGGAATGAGGGGGGGCCCGCAGATACGCAGTATTTT. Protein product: CASSERNEGGPADTQYF.

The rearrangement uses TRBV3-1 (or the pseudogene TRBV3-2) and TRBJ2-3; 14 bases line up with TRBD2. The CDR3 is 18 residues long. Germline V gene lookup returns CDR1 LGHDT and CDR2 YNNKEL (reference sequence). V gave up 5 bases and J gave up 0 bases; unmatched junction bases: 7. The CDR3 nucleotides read TGTGCCAGCAGCGATCGGACTAGCGGGGGGATTAGCACAGATACGCAGTATTTT. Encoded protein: CASSDRTSGGISTDTQYF.

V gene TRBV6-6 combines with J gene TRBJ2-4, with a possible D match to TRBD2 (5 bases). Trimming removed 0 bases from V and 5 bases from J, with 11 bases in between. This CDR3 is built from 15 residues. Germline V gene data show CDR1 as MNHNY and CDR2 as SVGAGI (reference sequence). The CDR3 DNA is TGTGCCAGCAGTTACTCCGGGGAGTCAGAAAACATTCAGTACTTC. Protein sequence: CASSYSGESENIQYF.

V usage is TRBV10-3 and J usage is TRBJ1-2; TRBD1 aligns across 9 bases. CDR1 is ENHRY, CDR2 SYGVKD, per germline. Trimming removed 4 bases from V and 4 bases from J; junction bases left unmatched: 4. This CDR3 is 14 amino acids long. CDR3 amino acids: CAISGGQGSYGYTF. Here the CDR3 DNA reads TGTGCCATCAGTGGGGGACAGGGAAGCTATGGCTACACCTTC.

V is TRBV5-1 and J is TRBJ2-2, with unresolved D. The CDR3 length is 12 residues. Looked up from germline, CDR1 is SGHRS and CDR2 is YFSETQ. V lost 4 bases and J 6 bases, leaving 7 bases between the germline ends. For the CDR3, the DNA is TGCGCCAGCAGCAGGGAATCCGGGGAGCTGTTTTTT. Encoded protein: CASSRESGELFF. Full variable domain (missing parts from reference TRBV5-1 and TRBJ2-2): KAGVTQTPRYLIKTRGQQVTLSCSPISGHRSVSWYQQTPGQGLQFLFEYFSETQRNKGNFPGRFSGRQFSNSRSEMNVSTLELGDSALYLCASSRESGELFFGEGSRLTVL.

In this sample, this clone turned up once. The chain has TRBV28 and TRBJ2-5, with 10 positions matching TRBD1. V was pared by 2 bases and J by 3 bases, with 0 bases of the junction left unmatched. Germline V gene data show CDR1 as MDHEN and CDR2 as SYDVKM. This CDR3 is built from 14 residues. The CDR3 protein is CASSLGTGEETQYF. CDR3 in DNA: TGTGCCAGCAGTTTAGGGACAGGGGAAGAGACCCAGTACTTC.

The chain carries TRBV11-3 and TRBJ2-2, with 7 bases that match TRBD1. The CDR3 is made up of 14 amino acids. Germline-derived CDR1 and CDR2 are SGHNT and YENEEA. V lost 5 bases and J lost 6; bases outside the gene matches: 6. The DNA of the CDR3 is TGTGCCAGCAGCACCCTGACAGGGTCCGGGGAGCTGTTTTTT. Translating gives CASSTLTGSGELFF.

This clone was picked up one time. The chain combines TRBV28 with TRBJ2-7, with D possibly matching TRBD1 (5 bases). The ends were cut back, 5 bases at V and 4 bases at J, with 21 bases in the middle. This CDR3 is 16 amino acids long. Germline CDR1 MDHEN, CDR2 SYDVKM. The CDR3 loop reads CASSPLRQWTQYEQYF. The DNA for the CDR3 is TGTGCCAGCAGTCCCCTCCGACAGTGGACGCAGTACGAGCAGTACTTC. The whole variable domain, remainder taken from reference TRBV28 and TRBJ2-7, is DVKVTQSSRYLVKRTGEKVFLECVQDMDHENMFWYRQDPGLGLRLIYFSYDVKMKEKGDIPEGYSVSREKKERFSLILESASTNQTSMYLCASSPLRQWTQYEQYFGPGTRLTVT.

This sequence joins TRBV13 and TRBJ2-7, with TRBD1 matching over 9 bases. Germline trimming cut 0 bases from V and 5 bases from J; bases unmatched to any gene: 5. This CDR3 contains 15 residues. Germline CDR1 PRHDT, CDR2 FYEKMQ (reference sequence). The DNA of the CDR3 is TGTGCCAGCAGCTTAGGGCCCCGACAGGGGGACGAGCAGTACTTC. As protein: CASSLGPRQGDEQYF.

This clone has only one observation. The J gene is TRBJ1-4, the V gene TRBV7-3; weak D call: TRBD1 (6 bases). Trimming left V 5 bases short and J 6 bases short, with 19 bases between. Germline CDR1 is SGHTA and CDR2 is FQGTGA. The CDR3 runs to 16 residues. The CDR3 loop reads CASSLDHRVWDEKLFF. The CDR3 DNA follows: TGTGCCAGCAGCCTAGATCACAGGGTCTGGGATGAAAAACTGTTTTTT.

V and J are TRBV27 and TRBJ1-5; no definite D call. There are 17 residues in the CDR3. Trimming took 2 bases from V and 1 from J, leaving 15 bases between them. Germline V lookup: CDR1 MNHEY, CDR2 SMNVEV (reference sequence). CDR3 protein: CASSLHGTGKSNQPQHF. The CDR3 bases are TGTGCCAGCAGTTTACACGGAACCGGGAAGAGCAATCAGCCCCAGCATTTT.

CDR3 coding DNA: TGTGCCAGTAGTAGAGTCTTATCGAACACTGAAGCTTTCTTT. As protein: CASSRVLSNTEAFF. The chain recombines TRBV19 with TRBJ1-1; D gene ambiguous. Germline CDR1 and CDR2: LNHDA and SQIVND (reference sequence). This CDR3 is built from 14 residues. The ends were cut back, 4 bases at V and 1 base at J, with 10 bases in the middle.

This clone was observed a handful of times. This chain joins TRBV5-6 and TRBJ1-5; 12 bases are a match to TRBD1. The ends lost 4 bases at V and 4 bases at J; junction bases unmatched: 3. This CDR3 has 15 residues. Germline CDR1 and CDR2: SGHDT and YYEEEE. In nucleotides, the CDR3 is TGTGCCAGCAGCGGGGGACAGGGGGCGAATCAGCCCCAGCATTTT. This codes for CASSGGQGANQPQHF.

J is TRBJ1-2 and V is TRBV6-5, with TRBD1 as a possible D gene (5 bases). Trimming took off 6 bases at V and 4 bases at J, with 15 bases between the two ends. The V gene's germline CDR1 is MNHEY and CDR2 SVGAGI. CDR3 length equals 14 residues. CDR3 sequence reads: CASSGDRTVYGYTF. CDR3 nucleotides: TGTGCCAGCAGCGGGGACCGGACTGTCTATGGCTACACCTTC.

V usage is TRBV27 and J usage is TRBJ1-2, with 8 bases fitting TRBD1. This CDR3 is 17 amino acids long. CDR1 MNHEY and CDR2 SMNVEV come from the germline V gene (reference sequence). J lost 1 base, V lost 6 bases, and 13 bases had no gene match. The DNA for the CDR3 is TGTGCCAGCAGGTCACTAGCGGCCAGGGGGCGTAACTATGGCTACACCTTC. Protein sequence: CASRSLAARGRNYGYTF.

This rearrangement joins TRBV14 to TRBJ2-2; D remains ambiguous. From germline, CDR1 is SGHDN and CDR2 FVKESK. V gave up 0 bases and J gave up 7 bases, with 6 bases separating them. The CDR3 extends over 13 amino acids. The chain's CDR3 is CASSQDPNGELFF. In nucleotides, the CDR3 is TGTGCCAGCAGCCAAGACCCCAACGGGGAGCTGTTTTTT.

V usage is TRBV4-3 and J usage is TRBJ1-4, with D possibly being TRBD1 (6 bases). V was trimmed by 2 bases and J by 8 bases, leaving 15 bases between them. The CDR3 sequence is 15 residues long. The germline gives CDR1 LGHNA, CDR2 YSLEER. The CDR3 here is CASSQQGSEKEKLFF. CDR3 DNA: TGCGCCAGCAGCCAACAGGGGAGCGAGAAGGAAAAACTGTTTTTT.

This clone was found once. This CDR3 is CASSTGQGLDTQYF. The CDR3 DNA reads as TGTGCCAGCAGTACGGGACAGGGGTTAGATACGCAGTATTTT. The chain carries TRBV6-2 or TRBV6-3 and TRBJ2-3, with 10 bases aligning to TRBD1. The junction had 4 bases not matched to a gene; V was cut back by 5 bases and J by 5 bases. Germline-derived CDR1 and CDR2 are MNHEY and SVGEGT. The CDR3 runs 14 residues.

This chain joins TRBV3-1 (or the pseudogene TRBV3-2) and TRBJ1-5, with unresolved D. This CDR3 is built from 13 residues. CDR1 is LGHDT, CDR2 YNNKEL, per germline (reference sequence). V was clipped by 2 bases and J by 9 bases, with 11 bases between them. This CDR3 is CASSQSGKSPQHF. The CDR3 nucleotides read TGTGCCAGCAGCCAATCTGGGAAATCGCCCCAGCATTTT.

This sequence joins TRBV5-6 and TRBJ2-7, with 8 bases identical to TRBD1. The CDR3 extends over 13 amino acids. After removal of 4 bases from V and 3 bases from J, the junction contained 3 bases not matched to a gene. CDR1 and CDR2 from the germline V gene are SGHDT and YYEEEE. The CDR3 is CASSAGQGYEQYF. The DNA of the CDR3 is TGTGCCAGCAGCGCTGGACAGGGCTACGAGCAGTACTTC.

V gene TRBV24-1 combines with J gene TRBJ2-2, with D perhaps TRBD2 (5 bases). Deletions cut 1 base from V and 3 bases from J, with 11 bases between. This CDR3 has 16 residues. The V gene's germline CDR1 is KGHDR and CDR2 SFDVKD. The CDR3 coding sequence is TGTGCCACCAGTGATTTTGGTAGCGAGTACACCGGGGAGCTGTTTTTT. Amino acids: CATSDFGSEYTGELFF.